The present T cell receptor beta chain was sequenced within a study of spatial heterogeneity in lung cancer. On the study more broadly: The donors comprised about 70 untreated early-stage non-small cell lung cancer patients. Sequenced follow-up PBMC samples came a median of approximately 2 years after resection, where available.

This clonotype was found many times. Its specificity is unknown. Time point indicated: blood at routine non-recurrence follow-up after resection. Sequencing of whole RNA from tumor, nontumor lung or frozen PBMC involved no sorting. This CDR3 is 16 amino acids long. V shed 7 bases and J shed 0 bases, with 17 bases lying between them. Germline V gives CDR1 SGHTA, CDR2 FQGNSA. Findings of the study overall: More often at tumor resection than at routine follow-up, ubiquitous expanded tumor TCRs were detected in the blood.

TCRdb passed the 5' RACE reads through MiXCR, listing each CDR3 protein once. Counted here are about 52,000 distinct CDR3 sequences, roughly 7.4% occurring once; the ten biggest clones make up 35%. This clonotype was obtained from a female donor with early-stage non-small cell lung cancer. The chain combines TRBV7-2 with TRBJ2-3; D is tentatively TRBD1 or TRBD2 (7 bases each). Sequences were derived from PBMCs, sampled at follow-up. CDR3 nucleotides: TGTGCCAGCATCAAAGGGGGCGGGGGCAGCACAGATACGCAGTATTTT. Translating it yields CASIKGGGGSTDTQYF.